This TCR beta chain was found in a study of CD8+ T cells in alopecia areata. The overall study: The tofacitinib course ran for 6 to 18 months and was followed by 6 months off drug.

As the sequencing template, cDNA was produced by extracting RNA and reverse transcribing it. Profiled with immunoSEQ multiplex PCR; TCRdb holds only in-frame clones, not every one. The repertoire holds about 120,000 clones, 53% seen once, with about 0.5% in the top ten. This clone was observed a few times. Per the germline V gene, CDR1 is DFQATT and CDR2 is SNEGSKA (reference sequence). The V end lost 1 base, the J end lost 8 bases, and 8 bases lay between the germline ends. This CDR3 is built from 11 residues. Noted treatment: oral pan-JAK inhibitor, 5-10 mg twice daily. J is TRBJ1-1 and V is TRBV20-1, with D hard to call. This TCR was recovered from a human donor with alopecia areata. Sequenced here: CD4+ T cells sorted from blood, sampled at week 4, from a patient treated with tofacitinib. The CDR3 DNA reads as TGCAGTGCTAGAGTTCACGGGGAAGCTTTCTTT. It specifies CSARVHGEAFF.